Below are 29 T cell receptor beta chains sequenced from a single sample in a study of OX40 agonist ivuxolimab in advanced cancers. The protocol was immunoSEQ multiplex PCR, while the TCRdb copy is restricted to in-frame clones and leaves out a portion. Among roughly 34,000 clones listed, roughly 82% were seen once. The sequencing used CD4+ or CD8+ T cells sorted from blood, collected in a trial of the OX40 agonist ivuxolimab. The receptor set was obtained from an adult with an advanced solid tumor such as melanoma, head and neck, liver or kidney cancer.

The chain couples TRBV15 to TRBJ2-2; D gene uncertain. CDR1 and CDR2 (germline): LNHNV, YYDKDF (reference sequence). With 0 bases removed from V and 8 bases from J, the gap between germline ends came to 4 bases. The CDR3 spans 12 residues. The CDR3 nucleotides are TGTGCCACCAGCAGAGACATTGGGGAGCTGTTTTTT. Translating it yields CATSRDIGELFF.

CDR3 nucleotide sequence: TGTGCCAGCAGTTTAGGGGAACCCCCGGCCGAGCAGTTCTTC. Translated: CASSLGEPPAEQFF. The chain is built from TRBV28 and TRBJ2-1; D gene ambiguous. The CDR3 totals 14 residues. The V gene's germline CDR1 is MDHEN and CDR2 SYDVKM. The V gene lost 2 bases and the J gene lost 10 bases, with 15 bases spanning the gap.

Comment on this clone: The junction departs from the called germline gene at one end, perhaps through a read error. This chain joins TRBV28 and TRBJ2-6; 8 nucleotides line up with TRBD1. Germline V gene sequence: CDR1 MDHEN, CDR2 SYDVKM. The CDR3 covers 18 residues. The CDR3 coding sequence is TGTGCCAGCAGTTTAGCCGGGACAGGTTACTCTGGAGCCAACGTCCTGACTTTC. Its translation is CASSLAGTGYSGANVLTF.

The J gene is TRBJ1-2, the V gene TRBV29-1, with unresolved D. The CDR3 sequence is 11 residues long. Per germline, CDR1 SQVTM and CDR2 ANQGSEA. V lost 1 base, J lost 6 bases, and 6 bases lay in between. The CDR3 DNA follows: TGCAGCGTTGAAGGGTGGGATGGCTACACCTTC. As protein: CSVEGWDGYTF.

The rearrangement joins TRBV7-2 to TRBJ2-1; no clear D gene. Deletions cut 2 bases from V and 6 bases from J, with 5 bases between. Looked up from germline, CDR1 is SGHTA and CDR2 is FQGNSA. The CDR3 is made up of 12 amino acids. CDR3 residues: CASSLFVNEQFF. The CDR3 region has the DNA TGTGCCAGCAGCTTATTTGTCAATGAGCAGTTCTTC.

V usage is TRBV30 and J usage is TRBJ2-7; tentative D call: TRBD2 (5 bases). CDR3 size: 14 residues. CDR1 and CDR2 (germline): GTSNPN, SVGIG (reference sequence). V shed 5 bases and J shed 4 bases, with 18 bases lying between them. The DNA of the CDR3 is TGTGCCTGGGGGCCGCGAGGGAGAGGGTACGAGCAGTACTTC. The encoded protein is CAWGPRGRGYEQYF.

This clone was seen once. The V and J genes are TRBV27 and TRBJ2-1, with TRBD2 matching over 11 bases. CDR3 length: 15 residues. CDR1 is MNHEY, CDR2 SMNVEV, per germline (reference sequence). With 1 base clipped from V and 6 bases from J, the junction kept 2 bases outside the gene matches. DNA of the CDR3: TGTGCCAGCAGTTTATTAGCGGGAGGGCCCAATGAGCAGTTCTTC. Encoded protein: CASSLLAGGPNEQFF.

V usage is TRBV5-8 and J usage is TRBJ2-2; D unresolved. This CDR3 contains 16 residues. CDR1 is SGHTS and CDR2 is YDEGEE in the germline V gene. With 5 bases removed from V and 1 base from J, the gap between germline ends came to 15 bases. CDR3 region: CASSPEVGWNTGELFF. In DNA, the CDR3 is TGTGCCAGCAGTCCAGAGGTGGGCTGGAACACCGGGGAGCTGTTTTTT. The complete variable domain, with remaining parts taken from reference TRBV5-8 and TRBJ2-2, reads EAGVTQSPTHLIKTRGQQATLRCSPISGHTSVYWYQQALGLGLQFLLWYDEGEERNRGNFPPRFSGRQFPNYSSELNVNALELEDSALYLCASSPEVGWNTGELFFGEGSRLTVL.

J is TRBJ1-6 and V is TRBV6-6; 9 positions agree with TRBD1. V lost 4 bases, J lost 10 bases, and 8 bases stayed unmatched. Germline CDR1 reads MNHNY; CDR2 reads SVGAGI (reference sequence). The CDR3 sequence is 15 residues long. The CDR3 coding sequence is TGTGCCAGCAGTTTGGGACAGGGATACCGATCACCCCTCCACTTT. Translated: CASSLGQGYRSPLHF.

V is TRBV7-6 and J is TRBJ1-4, with D maybe TRBD1 (6 bases). V was cut by 1 base and J by 6 bases, with 9 bases left in between. Germline CDR1 reads SGHVS; CDR2 reads FNYEAQ. The CDR3 consists of 14 residues. The CDR3 here is CASSLGAGDEKLFF. The CDR3 DNA sequence: TGTGCCAGCAGCTTAGGGGCAGGGGATGAAAAACTGTTTTTT.

This clone has just a few counts. This rearrangement joins TRBV18 to TRBJ2-5; no reliable D call. Trimming took 3 bases from V and 2 from J, leaving 1 base between them. The CDR3 is made up of 11 amino acids. Germline-derived CDR1 and CDR2 are KGHSH and LQKENI. CDR3 bases: TGTGCCAGCTCACCTCAAGAGACCCAGTACTTC. Translation gives CASSPQETQYF.

This clone was counted a few times. The CDR3 coding sequence is TGTGCCAGCAGTTTAGCCTCACCTTCGCGTGATCAGCCCCAGCATTTT. This codes for CASSLASPSRDQPQHF. V gene TRBV28 combines with J gene TRBJ1-5; D gene unclear. V was trimmed by 2 bases and J by 5 bases, leaving 16 bases between them. CDR1 MDHEN and CDR2 SYDVKM come from the germline V gene. The CDR3 loop spans 16 amino acids.

This sequence joins TRBV21-1 and TRBJ2-5; the D segment call TRBD2 is taken from the table without a DNA check. TRBV21-1 is given as a pseudogene. The CDR3 loop spans 12 amino acids. As DNA, the CDR3 is TGTGCCAGCAGGGGCCTTGGGAGTACCCAGTACTTC. Amino acid sequence: CASRGLGSTQYF.

The rearrangement links TRBV21-1 to TRBJ1-3; the table's D gene call, TRBD1, was not cross checked with the DNA. TRBV21-1 is labeled a pseudogene. This CDR3 spans 13 amino acids. The CDR3 is CASSTNSGNTIYF. The DNA for the CDR3 is TGTGCCAGCAGCACGAACAGCGGAAACACCATATATTTT.

The V and J genes are TRBV9 and TRBJ2-7; 7 nucleotides line up with TRBD1. Germline trimming cut 4 bases from V and 2 bases from J; bases unmatched to any gene: 6. This CDR3 region has 14 residues. The germline gives CDR1 SGDLS, CDR2 YYNGEE. The DNA of the CDR3 is TGTGCCAGCAGCCCCAGGGGGAGCCCCTACGAGCAGTACTTC. Protein sequence: CASSPRGSPYEQYF.

This clone was seen once. This chain links TRBV19 with TRBJ2-5; D is unclear. Germline V lookup: CDR1 LNHDA, CDR2 SQIVND (reference sequence). Trimming cost V 3 bases and J 5 bases, with 10 bases left between them. The CDR3 spans 13 residues. The CDR3 DNA follows: TGTGCCAGTAGTATCGAGAACGTGGAGACCCAGTACTTC. It is translated as CASSIENVETQYF. Filled out from reference TRBV19 and TRBJ2-5, the complete variable domain reads DGGITQSPKYLFRKEGQNVTLSCEQNLNHDAMYWYRQDPGQGLRLIYYSQIVNDFQKGDIAEGYSVSREKKESFPLTVTSAQKNPTAFYLCASSIENVETQYFGPGTRLLVL.

The chain couples TRBV11-1 to TRBJ2-1; 14 bases align to TRBD2. V gave up 1 base and J gave up 8 bases; unmatched junction bases: 10. CDR1 is SGHAT and CDR2 is FQDESV in the germline V gene (reference sequence). CDR3 length: 18 amino acids. The CDR3 sequence is CASSLVIGTSGSNDEQFF. CDR3 nucleotides: TGTGCCAGCAGCTTAGTAATAGGGACTAGCGGGAGTAATGATGAGCAGTTCTTC.

The J gene is TRBJ2-2, the V gene TRBV5-6; D ambiguous. CDR1 is SGHDT, CDR2 YYEEEE, per germline. The CDR3 spans 14 residues. The germline V and J ends were trimmed by 4 bases and 3 bases, with 10 bases remaining between them. The CDR3 protein is CASSPPVYTGELFF. CDR3 in DNA: TGTGCCAGCAGCCCTCCCGTCTACACCGGGGAGCTGTTTTTT.

J is TRBJ2-3 and V is TRBV9; D may correspond to TRBD1 or TRBD2 (6 bases each). The CDR3 loop spans 15 amino acids. Trimming took 0 bases from V and 1 from J, leaving 9 bases between them. Germline-derived CDR1 and CDR2 are SGDLS and YYNGEE. Here the CDR3 reads CASSVAGARTDTQYF. In DNA, the CDR3 is TGTGCCAGCAGCGTAGCGGGGGCCCGCACAGATACGCAGTATTTT.

The V gene is TRBV2, the J gene TRBJ1-1, with D hard to call. Per the germline V gene, CDR1 is SNHLY and CDR2 is FYNNEI. Deletions cut 5 bases from V and 0 bases from J, with 13 bases between. This CDR3 spans 15 amino acids. CDR3 sequence (DNA): TGTGCCAGCAGTCCTTTGGGAGGGATGAACACTGAAGCTTTCTTT. Its protein product is CASSPLGGMNTEAFF.

The CDR3 DNA reads TGTGCCAGCAGCCCCGGGACAGGGGTTTACGAGCAGTACTTC. Translation gives CASSPGTGVYEQYF. The genes are TRBV5-6 and TRBJ2-7, with TRBD1 matching 10 bases. The V segment lost 4 bases and the J segment 4 bases; nucleotides outside the gene matches: 5. Per the germline V gene, CDR1 is SGHDT and CDR2 is YYEEEE. The CDR3 sequence is 14 residues long.

The CDR3 DNA reads TGTGCCAGTGGGGGGGGACTAGCGGAACTAGCCAAAAACATTCAGTACTTC. It encodes CASGGGLAELAKNIQYF. The chain couples TRBV19 to TRBJ2-4, with 11 bases aligning to TRBD2. There are 17 residues in the CDR3. The junction had 9 bases not matched to a gene; V was cut back by 8 bases and J by 0 bases. In germline, CDR1 is LNHDA, CDR2 SQIVND (reference sequence).

By share, this clone ranks as medium-sized. The V and J genes are TRBV19 and TRBJ1-1; D is undetermined. This CDR3 comprises 13 residues. Germline CDR1 and CDR2: LNHDA and SQIVND (reference sequence). V lost 2 bases to trimming and J lost 6 bases, with 10 bases between them. CDR3 sequence: CASSITGSAEAFF. The CDR3 coding sequence is TGTGCCAGTAGTATAACTGGATCCGCTGAAGCTTTCTTT.

The chain has TRBV2 and TRBJ2-3, with D perhaps TRBD1 (6 bases). The CDR3 runs to 14 residues. Germline CDR1 SNHLY, CDR2 FYNNEI. The V end lost 0 bases, the J end lost 11 bases, and 15 bases lay between the germline ends. CDR3 sequence reads: CASSEAYTGTGQYF. The CDR3 nucleotides are TGTGCCAGCAGTGAAGCGTATACAGGGACGGGGCAGTATTTT.

The rearrangement links TRBV7-9 to TRBJ1-2; D is unclear. The CDR3 is made up of 13 amino acids. The ends were cut back, 2 bases at V and 4 bases at J, with 8 bases in the middle. Germline values: CDR1 SEHNR, CDR2 FQNEAQ (reference sequence). DNA for the CDR3: TGTGCCAGCAGCTTATCCCAATTCTATGGCTACACCTTC. The encoded protein is CASSLSQFYGYTF. The variable domain in full, completed from reference TRBV7-9 and TRBJ1-2, reads DTGVSQNPRHKITKRGQNVTFRCDPISEHNRLYWYRQTLGQGPEFLTYFQNEAQLEKSRLLSDRFSAERPKGSFSTLEIQRTEQGDSAMYLCASSLSQFYGYTFGSGTRLTVV.

The rearrangement links TRBV5-3 to TRBJ2-3; D may be TRBD1 or TRBD2 (5 bases each). TRBV5-3 is an ORF, and what it does is uncertain. Trimming left V 5 bases short and J 0 bases short, with 25 bases between. The CDR3 loop spans 19 amino acids. The CDR3 DNA sequence: TGTGCCAGAAGTTCCGGGACCGCAATAGCGATGTCTAGCACAGATACGCAGTATTTT. As protein: CARSSGTAIAMSSTDTQYF.

CDR3 nucleotides: TGTGCCAGCAGCGGGGACCTGGTGACGGGCTACACCTTC. This codes for CASSGDLVTGYTF. The rearrangement links TRBV9 to TRBJ1-2, with D possibly being TRBD1 (5 bases). Germline CDR1 reads SGDLS; CDR2 reads YYNGEE. The CDR3 has 13 amino acids. V was pared by 3 bases and J by 8 bases, with 14 bases between.

This clone was recorded only once. V usage is TRBV19 and J usage is TRBJ1-5; D not resolved. The V and J ends lost 3 bases and 1 base respectively, with 13 bases between them. The CDR3 contains 16 residues. The germline gives CDR1 LNHDA, CDR2 SQIVND (reference sequence). Here the CDR3 reads CASSISMGRSNQPQHF. The CDR3 DNA is TGTGCCAGTAGTATCTCAATGGGCCGAAGCAATCAGCCCCAGCATTTT.

The gene calls are TRBV2 and TRBJ2-5; tentatively, D is TRBD2 (6 bases). The CDR3 spans 14 residues. Germline V lookup: CDR1 SNHLY, CDR2 FYNNEI. V lost 6 bases to trimming and J lost 5 bases, with 16 bases between them. Here the CDR3 DNA reads TGTGCCAGCAGGGACGGGGACGCGGGGGAGACCCAGTACTTC. Translation: CASRDGDAGETQYF.